The 4 T cell receptor beta chains reported below all come from one sample, sequenced in a study of shared clonotypes between healthy human individuals. The protocol was immunoSEQ multiplex PCR, while the TCRdb copy is restricted to in-frame clones and leaves out a portion. Of about 380,000 clones listed, roughly 96% were seen once; the top ten hold about 0.32%. Sequenced material: memory CD8+ T cells sorted from blood. Subset reported: CD45RO+ cells pooled with CCR7-negative TemRA cells. Source of these receptors: a man aged 25-45 years in good health.

This rearrangement joins TRBV27 to TRBJ2-3, with TRBD2 matching over 10 bases. J was trimmed by 3 bases and V by 5 bases; bases with no gene match: 8. Germline V gene sequence: CDR1 MNHEY, CDR2 SMNVEV (reference sequence). The CDR3 spans 16 residues. As DNA, the CDR3 is TGTGCCAGCAGTCCATTGGGACTAGCGAAGACAGATACGCAGTATTTT. This gives the protein CASSPLGLAKTDTQYF.

This clone occurred a few times. Other DNA sequences in this sample translate to the same CDR3. This chain joins TRBV30 and TRBJ2-7; 7 bases align to TRBD2. This CDR3 is built from 14 residues. Germline V gives CDR1 GTSNPN, CDR2 SVGIG (reference sequence). V dropped 0 bases and J dropped 0; count of bases not matched to a gene: 2. The CDR3 nucleotides are TGTGCCTGGAGTGTAGGCGGGAGCTCCTACGAGCAGTACTTC. This sequence encodes CAWSVGGSSYEQYF.

This chain uses TRBV7-9 with TRBJ1-5; D is unclear. The germline V gene has CDR1 SEHNR and CDR2 FQNEAQ (reference sequence). The CDR3 sequence is 13 residues long. Trimming cost V 3 bases and J 2 bases, with 5 bases left between them. Written as DNA, the CDR3 is TGTGCCAGCAGCTTTCAGGGCAATCAGCCCCAGCATTTT. It translates to CASSFQGNQPQHF.

This rearrangement joins TRBV27 to TRBJ1-3; D gene ambiguous. The V end was cut by 0 bases, the J end by 0 bases, with 9 bases between. Germline V gene lookup returns CDR1 MNHEY and CDR2 SMNVEV (reference sequence). The CDR3 length is 16 residues. The CDR3 nucleotides are TGTGCCAGCAGTTTATCTGGCAGGCTCTCTGGAAACACCATATATTTT. Residues: CASSLSGRLSGNTIYF.